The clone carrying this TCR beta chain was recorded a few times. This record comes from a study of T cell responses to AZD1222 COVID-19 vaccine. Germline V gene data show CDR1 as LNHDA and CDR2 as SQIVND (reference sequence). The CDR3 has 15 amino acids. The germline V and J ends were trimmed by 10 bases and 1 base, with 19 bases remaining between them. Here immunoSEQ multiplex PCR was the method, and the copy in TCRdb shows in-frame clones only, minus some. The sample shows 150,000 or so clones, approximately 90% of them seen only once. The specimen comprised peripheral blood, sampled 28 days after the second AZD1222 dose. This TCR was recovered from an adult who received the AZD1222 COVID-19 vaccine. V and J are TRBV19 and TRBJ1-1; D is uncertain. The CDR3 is CATEPAPHTNTEAFF. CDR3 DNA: TGTGCCACAGAGCCGGCACCACACACGAACACTGAAGCTTTCTTT.